The T cell receptor (beta chain) described here comes from a study of CD8 T cells in Susac syndrome. Germline assignment: CDR1 DFQATT and CDR2 SNEGSKA (reference sequence). The CDR3 runs 13 residues. V lost 5 bases and J lost 0; bases outside the gene matches: 3. This clonotype was picked up a small number of times. Random hexamers served to reverse transcribe roughly 0.45 to 1 ug RNA. The method of amplification for TCR beta CDR3 was immunoSEQ multiplex PCR, covering 54 Vbeta and 13 Jbeta. Via MiXCR, TCRdb re-called the immunoSEQ multiplex PCR reads, giving one row per CDR3 protein. The table has about 300,000 distinct CDR3 sequences, 89% seen once; the top ten hold more than 0.15%.

Sequenced sample: CD8+ T cells from PBMCs. This rearrangement joins TRBV20-1 to TRBJ2-7, with TRBD1 identical over 8 bases. The sequence came from a human donor with multiple sclerosis. CDR3 residues: CSARGTGSYEQYF. DNA for the CDR3: TGCAGTGCTCGAGGGACAGGCTCCTACGAGCAGTACTTC.